The present TCR beta chain was sequenced within a study of T cell responses to AZD1222 COVID-19 vaccine. The study, taken as a whole, reports: There were mostly white British donors and more females than males, and clonal diversity was possibly underestimated.

Method: immunoSEQ multiplex PCR; TCRdb's copy keeps in-frame clones and lacks some. Among some 100,000 clones listed, 80% to 90% were seen once. The CDR3 spans 16 residues. Germline-derived CDR1 and CDR2 are SGHRS and YFSETQ. V lost 6 bases and J lost 3; bases outside the gene matches: 7. This clone showed up just once. Its antigen is currently unknown. J is TRBJ2-2 and V is TRBV5-1; TRBD2 matches at 11 bases. The clonotype originates from an adult in good health. Sequenced here: peripheral blood, sampled on day 0 of AZD1222 vaccination. The CDR3 DNA is TGCGCCAGCACGGAACTAGCGGGGGCGTACACCGGGGAGCTGTTTTTT. Translation gives CASTELAGAYTGELFF. Filled out from reference TRBV5-1 and TRBJ2-2, the complete variable domain reads KAGVTQTPRYLIKTRGQQVTLSCSPISGHRSVSWYQQTPGQGLQFLFEYFSETQRNKGNFPGRFSGRQFSNSRSEMNVSTLELGDSALYLCASTELAGAYTGELFFGEGSRLTVL.